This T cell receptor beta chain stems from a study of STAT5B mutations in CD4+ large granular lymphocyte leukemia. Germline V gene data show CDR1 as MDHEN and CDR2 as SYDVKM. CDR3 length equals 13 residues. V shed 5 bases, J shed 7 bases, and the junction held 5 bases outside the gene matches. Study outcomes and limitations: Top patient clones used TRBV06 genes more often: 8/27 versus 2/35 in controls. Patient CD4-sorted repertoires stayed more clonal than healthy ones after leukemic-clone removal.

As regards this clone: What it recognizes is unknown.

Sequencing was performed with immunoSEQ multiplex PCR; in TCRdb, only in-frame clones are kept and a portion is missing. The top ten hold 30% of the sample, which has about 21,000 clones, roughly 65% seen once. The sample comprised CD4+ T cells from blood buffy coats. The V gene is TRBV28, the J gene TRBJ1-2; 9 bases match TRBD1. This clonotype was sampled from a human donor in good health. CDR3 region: CASSATGGRGYTF. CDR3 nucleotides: TGTGCCAGCAGTGCTACAGGGGGCCGTGGCTACACCTTC.